The source of this T cell receptor beta chain is a study of early T cells in non-severe SARS-CoV-2 infection. Study summary: Sequenced material consisted of bulk RNA (from unsorted whole blood), and chains were unpaired. Overall study findings and caveats: VDJdb matches were skewed toward anti-spike CD8 T cell responses.

This clonotype appeared a few times. Its antigen remains unidentified. Individual cDNA molecules were tagged with unique molecular identifiers, the study reported. TCRdb reprocessed the 5' RACE reads with MiXCR, giving one entry per CDR3 protein. The sample holds 55,000 to 65,000 distinct CDR3 sequences; roughly 15% are singletons and the top ten take approximately 4%. Germline V gives CDR1 MNHEY, CDR2 SVGAGI. V lost 6 bases and J 4 bases, leaving 6 bases between the germline ends. This CDR3 comprises 12 residues. This chain joins TRBV6-5 and TRBJ2-2; unclear D gene. The source is an adult who was a healthcare worker with PCR-confirmed SARS-CoV-2 infection or an uninfected control (not recorded which). The specimen comprised whole blood, sampled at baseline. This CDR3 reads CASRFATGELFF. DNA of the CDR3: TGTGCCAGCAGGTTCGCCACCGGGGAGCTGTTTTTT.